What follows are 7 T cell receptor beta chains derived from one specimen sequenced in a study of T cell clonotyping in hematopoietic cell transplantation. The repertoire was sequenced with immunoSEQ multiplex PCR; TCRdb's copy has only in-frame clones and lacks some. The table records under 9,500 clones, 75% to 80% of them present only once. The sample consisted of peripheral blood mononuclear cells, taken 180 days after allogeneic stem cell transplant. Receptor source: a female patient in her forties or fifties who had an allogeneic stem cell transplant from a related donor, so the T cells may come from the graft donor. Some clones in this sample may be carry-over from other donors' samples.

The J gene is TRBJ1-2, the V gene TRBV6-5; 10 bases fit TRBD1. Germline-derived CDR1 and CDR2 are MNHEY and SVGAGI. The J segment lost 5 bases and the V segment lost 7 bases, leaving 7 bases of the junction unmatched. The CDR3 extends over 14 amino acids. The CDR3 nucleotides read TGTGCCAGCACCCGGACAGGGGGAGTTTATGGCTACACCTTC. This codes for CASTRTGGVYGYTF.

The chain carries TRBV7-2 and TRBJ2-1; 9 bases match TRBD2. The J segment lost 2 bases and the V segment lost 6 bases, leaving 11 bases of the junction unmatched. The CDR3 sequence is 17 residues long. CDR1 SGHTA and CDR2 FQGNSA come from the germline V gene. CDR3 region: CASRDPGLAITYNEQFF. The CDR3 bases are TGTGCCAGCAGAGATCCGGGACTAGCAATCACCTACAATGAGCAGTTCTTC.

This chain uses TRBV11-2 with TRBJ2-7; D is undetermined. The CDR3 sequence is 16 residues long. Germline CDR1 and CDR2: SGHAT and FQNNGV. V gave up 1 base and J gave up 0 bases, with 13 bases separating them. The CDR3 loop is CASSLAPAVASYEQYF. CDR3 nucleotides: TGTGCCAGCAGCTTAGCCCCCGCGGTGGCCTCCTACGAGCAGTACTTC. Full variable domain (rest looked up from reference TRBV11-2 and TRBJ2-7): EAGVAQSPRYKIIEKRQSVAFWCNPISGHATLYWYQQILGQGPKLLIQFQNNGVVDDSQLPKDRFSAERLKGVDSTLKIQPAKLEDSAVYLCASSLAPAVASYEQYFGPGTRLTVT.

The chain employs TRBV27 and TRBJ2-5; D is possibly TRBD2 (5 bases). Germline lookup yields CDR1 MNHEY and CDR2 SMNVEV (reference sequence). The CDR3 sequence is 17 residues long. V was cut by 6 bases and J by 4 bases, with 24 bases left in between. CDR3 nucleotides: TGTGCCAGCAGGGGTGGAGGAAATTCCAGGCGCGTAGAGACCCAGTACTTC. Translating gives CASRGGGNSRRVETQYF.

This chain joins TRBV6-5 and TRBJ2-3; 11 positions match TRBD2. This CDR3 has 16 residues. V trimming: 2 bases; J trimming: 2 bases; junction bases outside the gene matches: 3. Germline V gives CDR1 MNHEY, CDR2 SVGAGI. CDR3 amino acids: CASSYAGLAATDTQYF. The CDR3 DNA is TGTGCCAGCAGTTACGCGGGACTAGCGGCCACAGATACGCAGTATTTT.

V is TRBV20-1 and J is TRBJ1-2; TRBD1 matches 7 bases. Germline CDR1 DFQATT, CDR2 SNEGSKA (reference sequence). The ends lost 6 bases at V and 8 bases at J; junction bases unmatched: 6. The CDR3 is 11 residues long. CDR3 in DNA: TGCAGTGCCCCTCGACAGGGAGGCTACACCTTC. Its protein product is CSAPRQGGYTF.

This chain links TRBV11-1 with TRBJ2-7; D unresolved. CDR3 length equals 16 residues. The germline CDR1 and CDR2 sequences are SGHAT and FQDESV (reference sequence). V lost 3 bases to trimming and J lost 1 base, with 16 bases between them. DNA for the CDR3: TGTGCCAGCAGCTTCAACGGGCAGGAATTATCCTACGAGCAGTACTTC. Translation: CASSFNGQELSYEQYF.